The T cell receptor beta chain under discussion was sequenced for a study of Ad26.COV2.S vaccination and SARS-CoV-2 variants. This sample's treatment: over 15 received Ad26.COV2.S at low or high dose, single or two shots; five or six received placebo; per-sample allocation not given. Day 63 after the first injection of vaccine or placebo was the sampling time. As its vector, the vaccine had Ad26, which expressed Wuhan-strain SARS-CoV-2 spike. V lost 5 bases and J lost 0; bases outside the gene matches: 5. The CDR3 runs to 15 residues. Germline V gene data show CDR1 as MNHEY and CDR2 as SMNVEV (reference sequence). The table came from immunoSEQ multiplex PCR; TCRdb's copy has only in-frame clones and leaves some out. The sample includes about 470,000 clones, 90% of them seen just once.

This TCR was sampled from a person between 18 and 60 years old who received the Ad26.COV2.S COVID-19 vaccine or a placebo. Sequencing was performed on peripheral blood, taken in a trial of Ad26.COV2.S vaccine versus placebo. V gene TRBV27 combines with J gene TRBJ2-7; TRBD1 matches at 9 bases. The CDR3 reads CASSGTGQGSYEQYF. CDR3 DNA sequence: TGTGCCAGCAGTGGGACGGGACAGGGCTCCTACGAGCAGTACTTC.